Listed below are T cell receptor beta chains from one sample, sequenced in a study of CD8 T cells in Susac syndrome. TCRdb reprocessed the immunoSEQ multiplex PCR reads with MiXCR, giving one entry per CDR3 protein. The repertoire holds around 170,000 distinct CDR3 sequences, roughly 96% seen once, with around 0.15% in the top ten. The sequenced sample consisted of CD8+ T cells from PBMCs. All receptors come from a human donor with multiple sclerosis. Each CDR3 is given with its conserved first and last residue. D genes are given only for firm matches. Clone sizes are given selectively: once, few, many, or a class where the clone is expanded.

d_call clone_size j_call v_call cdr3_length cdr3_aa cdr3_nt
- - TRBJ2-7 TRBV15 16 CATSRSAGDNSYEQYF TGTGCCACCAGCAGGAGCGCTGGCGATAACTCCTACGAGCAGTACTTC
TRBD2 once TRBJ2-1 TRBV27 14 CASTGGGNYNEQFF TGTGCCAGCACCGGCGGGGGGAACTACAATGAGCAGTTCTTC
- - TRBJ2-3 TRBV9 17 CASSVTRSPLSTDTQYF TGTGCCAGCAGCGTAACCAGAAGTCCACTTAGCACAGATACGCAGTATTTT
- - TRBJ1-2 TRBV6-2/TRBV6-3 13 CATRDGANYGYTF TGTGCCACCCGGGACGGCGCTAACTATGGCTACACCTTC
- once TRBJ1-1 TRBV6-6 13 CASTVSVNTEAFF TGTGCCAGCACGGTTTCGGTGAACACTGAAGCTTTCTTT
- - TRBJ2-2 TRBV29-1 14 CSVAGTENTGELFF TGCAGCGTTGCCGGGACTGAGAACACCGGGGAGCTGTTTTTT
TRBD1 - TRBJ2-5 TRBV6-5 14 CAIGDRGWQETQYF TGTGCCATCGGAGACAGGGGATGGCAAGAGACCCAGTACTTC
TRBD2 - TRBJ2-5 TRBV15 14 CATSLGRAQETQYF TGTGCCACCAGTCTGGGGAGGGCCCAAGAGACCCAGTACTTC
TRBD1 - TRBJ2-6 TRBV2 18 CASSVRTGVLSGANVLTF TGTGCCAGCAGTGTTAGGACAGGGGTGCTCTCTGGGGCCAACGTCCTGACTTTC
TRBD1 - TRBJ2-7 TRBV29-1 15 CSAGKSGTGNREQYF TGCAGCGCCGGAAAATCCGGGACAGGGAATAGGGAGCAGTACTTC
- - TRBJ2-1 TRBV20-1 14 CSARGTGSGGEQFF TGCAGTGCTAGAGGAACGGGATCGGGCGGCGAGCAGTTCTTC
- - TRBJ2-3 TRBV29-1 15 CSVEFRVSRTDTQYF TGCAGCGTTGAATTCAGGGTCAGTCGCACAGATACGCAGTATTTT
TRBD2 few TRBJ2-5 TRBV6-5 16 CASSYRPSGGAETQYF TGTGCCAGCAGTTACCGCCCTAGCGGGGGGGCTGAGACCCAGTACTTC
- - TRBJ2-5 TRBV4-1 14 CASSQRAYQETQYF TGCGCCAGCAGCCAGCGGGCCTACCAAGAGACCCAGTACTTC
TRBD1 - TRBJ1-2 TRBV5-6 15 CASSFWQGANYGYTF TGTGCCAGCAGCTTCTGGCAGGGGGCCAACTATGGCTACACCTTC
- - TRBJ2-7 TRBV6-5 14 CASSYSGGGIEQYF TGTGCCAGCAGTTACTCTGGTGGAGGGATCGAGCAGTACTTC
- - TRBJ2-1 TRBV5-6 17 CASSHAWRRVHEGEQFF TGTGCCAGCAGCCATGCATGGAGGAGGGTGCACGAGGGTGAGCAGTTCTTC
- - TRBJ2-1 TRBV27 13 CASSLLSSGEQFF TGTGCCAGCAGTTTATTGTCCAGCGGGGAGCAGTTCTTC
TRBD1 - TRBJ2-2 TRBV7-9 15 CASSSTGMSTGELFF TGTGCCAGCAGCTCGACAGGGATGAGCACCGGGGAGCTGTTTTTT
- - TRBJ1-1 TRBV20-1 15 CSALDTGLGSPEAFF TGCAGTGCTCTGGATACCGGATTAGGGTCACCTGAAGCTTTCTTT
TRBD1 - TRBJ2-7 TRBV29-1 15 CSVAVGDSPSYEQYF TGCAGCGTCGCAGTCGGGGACAGCCCCTCCTACGAGCAGTACTTC
TRBD2 - TRBJ2-3 TRBV27 14 CASSVTSSTDTQYF TGTGCCAGCAGTGTGACTAGCAGCACAGATACGCAGTATTTT
- - TRBJ2-7 TRBV20-1 14 CSAQPGFGAYEQYF TGCAGTGCTCAACCAGGCTTCGGGGCCTACGAGCAGTACTTC
- - TRBJ1-1 TRBV7-9 11 CASSLTQEAFF TGTGCCAGCAGCTTAACACAGGAAGCTTTCTTT